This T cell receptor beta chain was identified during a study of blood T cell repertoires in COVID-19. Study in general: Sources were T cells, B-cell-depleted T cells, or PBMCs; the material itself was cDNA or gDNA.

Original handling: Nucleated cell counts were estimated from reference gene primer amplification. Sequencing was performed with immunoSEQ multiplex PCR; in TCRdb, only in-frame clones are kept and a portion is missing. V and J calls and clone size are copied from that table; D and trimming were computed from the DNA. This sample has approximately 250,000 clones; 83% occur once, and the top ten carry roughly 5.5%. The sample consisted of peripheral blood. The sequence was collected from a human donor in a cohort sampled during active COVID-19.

The CDR3 sequence: CASSETQGQGKETQYF. CDR3 sequence (DNA): TGTGCCAGCAGCGAAACCCAGGGACAGGGGAAGGAGACCCAGTACTTC. The chain has TRBV6-2 or TRBV6-3 and TRBJ2-5; 10 nucleotides align to TRBD1. CDR3 length: 16 residues. The germline CDR1 and CDR2 sequences are MNHEY and SVGEGT. V shed 6 bases, J shed 5 bases, and the junction held 12 bases outside the gene matches.